Presented here are 25 T cell receptor beta chains from one specimen sequenced in a study of CD8+ T cells in alopecia areata. TCR sequencing used cDNA made by reverse transcription of extracted RNA. Libraries were prepared by immunoSEQ multiplex PCR; TCRdb keeps only in-frame clonotypes and omits some of them. In the table there are 140,000 to 150,000 clones, about 51% of which are singletons. The treatment denotes: oral pan-JAK inhibitor, 5-10 mg twice daily. The input for sequencing was CD8+ T cells sorted from blood, taken at week 4, from a patient treated with tofacitinib. Receptor source: a human donor with alopecia areata.

V is TRBV6-5 and J is TRBJ2-1, with 7 bases lining up with TRBD1. Germline CDR1 and CDR2: MNHEY and SVGAGI. With 6 bases clipped from V and 9 bases from J, the junction kept 11 bases outside the gene matches. The CDR3 has 14 amino acids. The CDR3 reads CASSSYGQASEQFF. The DNA for the CDR3 is TGTGCCAGCAGCTCCTACGGACAGGCAAGTGAGCAGTTCTTC.

This clone was detected once. The chain combines TRBV11-2 with TRBJ1-1, with TRBD1 matching over 9 bases. The trim removed 0 bases at V and 6 bases at J, leaving 2 bases unmatched. Germline V gene data show CDR1 as SGHAT and CDR2 as FQNNGV. CDR3 length: 14 residues. CDR3 sequence reads: CASSLDNRGPEAFF. Here the CDR3 DNA reads TGTGCCAGCAGCTTAGACAACAGGGGGCCTGAAGCTTTCTTT.

This chain connects TRBV6-5 to TRBJ2-5; 10 bases are a match to TRBD2. Per the germline V gene, CDR1 is MNHEY and CDR2 is SVGAGI. V lost 5 bases, J lost 4 bases, and 4 bases stayed unmatched. This CDR3 spans 14 amino acids. The CDR3 sequence: CASSGSGGAETQYF. In nucleotides, the CDR3 is TGTGCCAGCAGTGGGAGCGGGGGGGCAGAGACCCAGTACTTC.

This chain connects TRBV6-5 to TRBJ2-5; 7 bases align to TRBD2. From germline, CDR1 is MNHEY and CDR2 SVGAGI. This CDR3 contains 14 residues. V shed 6 bases and J 4 bases; nucleotides not matched to a gene: 8. CDR3 in amino acids: CASRPKRGAETQYF. The CDR3, as DNA: TGTGCCAGCAGGCCAAAGCGGGGAGCAGAGACCCAGTACTTC.

By share, this clone counts as medium-sized. The chain couples TRBV4-1 to TRBJ2-7; 7 positions agree with TRBD1. The CDR3 loop spans 15 amino acids. Germline-derived CDR1 and CDR2 are MGHRA and YSYEKL. Trimming took 3 bases from V and 5 from J; bases not matched to a gene: 10. CDR3 coding DNA: TGCGCCAGCAGCCATGGACAGGCCCCTAATAACGAGCAGTACTTC. Protein sequence: CASSHGQAPNNEQYF.

This clone has just a few counts. The chain links TRBV4-3 to TRBJ1-2, with D uncertain. This CDR3 is built from 13 residues. Trimming took 0 bases from V and 5 from J, leaving 7 bases between them. Germline V gene data show CDR1 as LGHNA and CDR2 as YSLEER. This CDR3 reads CASSQEGSYGYTF. CDR3 DNA sequence: TGCGCCAGCAGCCAAGAGGGGTCTTATGGCTACACCTTC.

This clone was observed a few times. The V and J genes are TRBV15 and TRBJ2-7; 7 bases are a match to TRBD2. CDR3 length: 17 amino acids. The germline CDR1 and CDR2 sequences are LNHNV and YYDKDF (reference sequence). The V and J ends lost 5 bases and 4 bases, in that order; junction bases with no gene match: 17. The CDR3 protein is CATSRIYLGLVEYEQYF. Written as DNA, the CDR3 is TGTGCCACCAGCCGAATATACCTAGGACTAGTAGAGTACGAGCAGTACTTC.

Only one count was recorded for this clone. The V call is TRBV12-5, the J call TRBJ2-3, with TRBD1 identical over 9 bases. V shed 3 bases and J 4 bases; nucleotides not matched to a gene: 5. The CDR3 loop spans 15 amino acids. Per germline, CDR1 LGHNT and CDR2 FRNRAP. CDR3 sequence reads: CASGLGDRAADTQYF. The CDR3 DNA reads as TGTGCTAGTGGTTTAGGGGACAGGGCTGCAGATACGCAGTATTTT. The whole variable domain, remainder taken from reference TRBV12-5 and TRBJ2-3, is DARVTQTPRHKVTEMGQEVTMRCQPILGHNTVFWYRQTMMQGLELLAYFRNRAPLDDSGMPKDRFSAEMPDATLATLKIQPSEPRDSAVYFCASGLGDRAADTQYFGPGTRLTVL.

The V gene is TRBV9, the J gene TRBJ2-2, with D possibly TRBD1 on 5 matching bases. The germline V and J ends were trimmed by 3 bases and 0 bases, with 12 bases remaining between them. This CDR3 region has 16 residues. Germline V gene lookup returns CDR1 SGDLS and CDR2 YYNGEE. CDR3 region: CASSAPDTSNTGELFF. The CDR3 DNA reads as TGTGCCAGCAGCGCGCCGGACACATCGAACACCGGGGAGCTGTTTTTT.

This clone was found a few times. V and J are TRBV27 and TRBJ2-7; 9 bases match TRBD1. Germline-derived CDR1 and CDR2 are MNHEY and SMNVEV (reference sequence). This CDR3 has 15 amino acids. The junction had 7 bases not matched to a gene; V was cut back by 5 bases and J by 2 bases. The CDR3 DNA follows: TGTGCCAGCAGTCCACAGGGGGCCAGTCCCTACGAGCAGTACTTC. Protein product: CASSPQGASPYEQYF.

The V call is TRBV19, the J call TRBJ2-1; TRBD2 agrees at 8 bases. V dropped 4 bases and J dropped 5; count of bases not matched to a gene: 13. Germline-derived CDR1 and CDR2 are LNHDA and SQIVND (reference sequence). The CDR3 has 17 amino acids. This CDR3 reads CASSTPWAGGPHNEQFF. The CDR3 coding sequence is TGTGCCAGTAGTACCCCCTGGGCGGGGGGACCCCACAATGAGCAGTTCTTC.

With respect to this clone: The same CDR3 can be traced to other DNA sequences in this sample. The genes are TRBV4-1 and TRBJ1-5; D is ambiguous. The CDR3 has 14 residues. Trimming stripped 1 base from V and 0 bases from J, with 4 bases between. Germline CDR1 MGHRA, CDR2 YSYEKL. The CDR3 region has the DNA TGCGCCAGCAGCCAAGTGGGTAGCAATCAGCCCCAGCATTTT. It codes for CASSQVGSNQPQHF.

The chain recombines TRBV11-2 with TRBJ2-7; D remains unclear. Looked up from germline, CDR1 is SGHAT and CDR2 is FQNNGV. The CDR3 covers 12 residues. Trimming took off 4 bases at V and 4 bases at J, with 8 bases between the two ends. This CDR3 is CASSSQGYEQYF. In nucleotides, the CDR3 is TGTGCCAGCAGCTCCCAAGGGTACGAGCAGTACTTC.

This clone appeared a single time. J is TRBJ2-7 and V is TRBV7-9, with TRBD1 as a possible D gene (5 bases). Trimming pared 5 bases from V and 0 bases from J, leaving 11 bases between. The CDR3 is 14 amino acids. Germline V gene data show CDR1 as SEHNR and CDR2 as FQNEAQ (reference sequence). CDR3 sequence (DNA): TGTGCCAGCAGCACGGACACTTACTCCTACGAGCAGTACTTC. Translating it yields CASSTDTYSYEQYF.

The chain joins TRBV4-1 to TRBJ1-1, with no clear D. V was cut by 4 bases and J by 2 bases, with 14 bases left in between. From germline, CDR1 is MGHRA and CDR2 YSYEKL. CDR3 length: 15 residues. The CDR3 region is CASSPRDGDNTEAFF. The CDR3, as DNA: TGCGCCAGCAGCCCTCGGGATGGGGATAACACTGAAGCTTTCTTT.

This clone was seen repeatedly, ten times or more. The chain recombines TRBV6-4 with TRBJ1-6; possibly TRBD1 for D (5 bases). The length of the CDR3 is 13 residues. CDR1 and CDR2 from the germline V gene are MRHNA and SNTAGT. Trimming cost V 3 bases and J 10 bases, with 10 bases left between them. CDR3 nucleotides: TGTGCCAGCAGTGAACGGGGGGAGTCACCCCTCCACTTT. This codes for CASSERGESPLHF.

V usage is TRBV29-1 and J usage is TRBJ2-5; D perhaps matches TRBD1 (6 bases). Deletions cut 4 bases from V and 5 bases from J, with 8 bases between. This CDR3 spans 11 amino acids. Germline lookup yields CDR1 SQVTM and CDR2 ANQGSEA. The CDR3 sequence: CSVAQGETQYF. CDR3 DNA: TGCAGCGTTGCCCAGGGGGAGACCCAGTACTTC.

This clone appeared a few times. CDR3 amino acids: CASSSNRGLGYGYTF. CDR3 DNA: TGTGCCAGCAGTTCCAACAGGGGGCTTGGCTATGGCTACACCTTC. V is TRBV27 and J is TRBJ1-2; 9 positions match TRBD1. The CDR3 extends over 15 amino acids. Trimming cost V 4 bases and J 4 bases; bases outside gene matches: 7. Germline V gene data show CDR1 as MNHEY and CDR2 as SMNVEV (reference sequence).

This sequence joins TRBV27 and TRBJ2-7; the match to TRBD1 covers 7 bases. Unmatched junction bases numbered 3, after V lost 2 bases and J lost 2 bases. Germline V CDR1 and CDR2: MNHEY, SMNVEV (reference sequence). CDR3 length: 14 residues. This chain's CDR3 is CASSLQGQTYEQYF. The CDR3 DNA is TGTGCCAGCAGTTTACAGGGACAGACCTACGAGCAGTACTTC.

The J gene is TRBJ1-5, the V gene TRBV19; 9 positions match TRBD1. The germline V gene has CDR1 LNHDA and CDR2 SQIVND (reference sequence). This CDR3 comprises 16 residues. V shed 2 bases, J shed 3 bases, and the junction held 5 bases outside the gene matches. DNA of the CDR3: TGTGCCAGTAGTATATTCAGGACAGGGGACAATCAGCCCCAGCATTTT. This sequence encodes CASSIFRTGDNQPQHF.

V gene TRBV11-2 combines with J gene TRBJ1-5; no firm D call. V was pared by 5 bases and J by 3 bases, with 8 bases between. Germline CDR1 SGHAT, CDR2 FQNNGV. The CDR3 length is 13 residues. CDR3 DNA: TGTGCCAGCAGCCAAGACATCAATCAGCCCCAGCATTTT. This translates into CASSQDINQPQHF.

The gene calls are TRBV5-6 and TRBJ2-7; D not resolved. The CDR3 is 15 residues long. Germline CDR1 reads SGHDT; CDR2 reads YYEEEE. With 4 bases removed from V and 2 bases from J, the gap between germline ends came to 16 bases. CDR3 region: CASSHGDPRTYEQYF. DNA for the CDR3: TGTGCCAGCAGCCACGGCGACCCGCGGACCTACGAGCAGTACTTC.

This clone has a handful of counts. The gene calls are TRBV4-3 and TRBJ2-3, with D possibly being TRBD2 (6 bases). V was clipped by 4 bases and J by 2 bases, with 13 bases between them. Germline-derived CDR1 and CDR2 are LGHNA and YSLEER. CDR3 length: 15 amino acids. DNA for the CDR3: TGCGCCAGCAGCCCGCTGGGGGGACTCACAGATACGCAGTATTTT. As protein: CASSPLGGLTDTQYF.

V is TRBV29-1 and J is TRBJ2-3; the D is unclear. The CDR3 has 10 residues. Germline CDR1 SQVTM, CDR2 ANQGSEA. The ends were cut back, 7 bases at V and 8 bases at J, with 10 bases in the middle. The CDR3 here is CSAQLGTQYF. As DNA, the CDR3 is TGCAGCGCCCAACTTGGTACGCAGTATTTT.

The chain links TRBV27 to TRBJ1-5, with 8 bases identical to TRBD1. Losses at the gene ends were 5 bases for V and 2 bases for J; bases not matched to a gene: 5. This CDR3 contains 15 residues. CDR1 is MNHEY and CDR2 is SMNVEV in the germline V gene (reference sequence). The CDR3 is CASSPGQGGNQPQHF. The CDR3 DNA follows: TGTGCCAGCAGTCCTGGACAGGGAGGCAATCAGCCCCAGCATTTT.